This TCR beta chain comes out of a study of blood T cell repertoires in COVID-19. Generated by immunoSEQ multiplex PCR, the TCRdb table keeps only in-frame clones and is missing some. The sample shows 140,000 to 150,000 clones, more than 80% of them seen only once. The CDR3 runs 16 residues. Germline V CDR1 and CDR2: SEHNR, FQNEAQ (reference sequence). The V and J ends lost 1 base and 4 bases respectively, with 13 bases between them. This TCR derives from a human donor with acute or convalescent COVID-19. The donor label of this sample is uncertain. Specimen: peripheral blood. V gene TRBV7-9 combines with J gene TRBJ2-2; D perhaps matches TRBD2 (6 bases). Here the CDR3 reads CASSLGGGRTTGELFF. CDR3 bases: TGTGCCAGCAGCTTAGGGGGAGGTCGGACCACCGGGGAGCTGTTTTTT.